This T cell receptor (beta chain) was identified in a study of blood T cell repertoires in COVID-19. Overall study: COVID-19 samples collected from the United States, Italy and Spain covered acute and convalescent phases.

Original processing methods: Researchers report that nucleated cell counts were estimated from reference gene primer amplification. Data came from immunoSEQ multiplex PCR; TCRdb stores just in-frame clones and leaves some out. The DNA was the basis for D and trimming; V, J and clone size are from that table. Of about 380,000 clones listed, 70% to 90% are singletons. Germline V lookup: CDR1 MNHEY, CDR2 SVGAGI. V shed 7 bases, J shed 3 bases, and the junction held 5 bases outside the gene matches. The CDR3 runs 14 residues. The receptor's source is a man aged 35 to 55 with acute or convalescent COVID-19. Sequencing input: peripheral blood. The gene calls are TRBV6-5 and TRBJ2-7, with TRBD2 matching over 11 bases. This CDR3 reads CASIGTSGSYEQYF. The CDR3 DNA reads TGTGCCAGCATTGGGACTAGCGGCAGCTACGAGCAGTACTTC.